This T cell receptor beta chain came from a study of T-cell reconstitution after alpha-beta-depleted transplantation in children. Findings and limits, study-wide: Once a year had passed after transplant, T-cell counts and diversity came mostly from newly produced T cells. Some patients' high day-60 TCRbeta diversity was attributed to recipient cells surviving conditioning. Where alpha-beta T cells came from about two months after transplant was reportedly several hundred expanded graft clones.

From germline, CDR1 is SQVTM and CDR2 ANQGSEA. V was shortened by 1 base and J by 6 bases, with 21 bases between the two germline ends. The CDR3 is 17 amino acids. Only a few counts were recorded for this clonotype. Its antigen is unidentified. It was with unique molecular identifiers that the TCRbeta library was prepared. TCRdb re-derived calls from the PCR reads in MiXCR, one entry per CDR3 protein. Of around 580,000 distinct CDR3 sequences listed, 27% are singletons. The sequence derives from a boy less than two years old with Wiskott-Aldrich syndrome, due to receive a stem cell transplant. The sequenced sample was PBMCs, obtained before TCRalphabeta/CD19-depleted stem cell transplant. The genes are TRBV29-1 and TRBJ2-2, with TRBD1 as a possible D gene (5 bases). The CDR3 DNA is TGCAGCGTTGAAGCCTCTAAGGGCAGGGTAGGCGCCGGGGAGCTGTTTTTT. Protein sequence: CSVEASKGRVGAGELFF.